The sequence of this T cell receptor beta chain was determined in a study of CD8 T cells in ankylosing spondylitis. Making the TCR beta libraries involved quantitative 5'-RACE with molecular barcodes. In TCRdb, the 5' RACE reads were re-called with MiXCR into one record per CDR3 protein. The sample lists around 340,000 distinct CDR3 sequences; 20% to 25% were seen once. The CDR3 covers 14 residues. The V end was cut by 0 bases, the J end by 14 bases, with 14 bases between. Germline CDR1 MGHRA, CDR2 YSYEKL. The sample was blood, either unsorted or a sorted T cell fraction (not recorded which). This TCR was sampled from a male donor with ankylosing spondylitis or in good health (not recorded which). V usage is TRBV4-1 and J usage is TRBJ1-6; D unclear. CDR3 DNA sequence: TGCGCCAGCAGCCAAGAAATCGGGCCGAGGTCCCTCCACTTT. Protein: CASSQEIGPRSLHF.